The 27 T cell receptor beta chains in this list originate from one sample, sequenced in a study of blood T cell repertoires in COVID-19 (dated by TCRdb to the early 2020s). Library preparation was by the immunoSEQ multiplex PCR assay. In its TCRdb copy, this immuneACCESS table keeps in-frame sequences only and misses some clones. Where compared with another copy, unresolved V genes explain less than half of these, and the others have no known cause. This sample lists about 120,000 clones; under 90% were detected once. The ten largest clones represent about 3.9% of the sample. What was sequenced was peripheral blood. These receptors came from a man in his 60s with acute or convalescent COVID-19.

This chain uses TRBV5-5 with TRBJ1-5, with 7 bases lining up with TRBD1. The CDR3 spans 15 residues. CDR1 and CDR2 (germline): SGHKS, YYEKEE (reference sequence). J lost 5 bases, V lost 0 bases, and 5 bases had no gene match. CDR3 in DNA: TGTGCCAGCAGCTTGGTCGACAGGGACTATCAGCCCCAGCATTTT. Its translation: CASSLVDRDYQPQHF.

The CDR3 loop reads CASSYGQGTGYTF. The CDR3 nucleotides are TGCGCCAGCAGCTATGGACAGGGGACTGGCTACACCTTC. V usage is TRBV5-1 and J usage is TRBJ1-2, with 9 bases matching TRBD1. The V gene end was trimmed by 3 bases and the J gene end by 7 bases; junction bases not matched to a gene: 4. Germline V lookup: CDR1 SGHRS, CDR2 YFSETQ. This CDR3 region has 13 residues.

The genes are TRBV5-5 and TRBJ2-1, with D maybe TRBD1 (6 bases). CDR3 length equals 12 residues. V was pared by 2 bases and J by 8 bases, with 8 bases between. Germline CDR1 SGHKS, CDR2 YYEKEE (reference sequence). The CDR3 is CASSFRGYEQFF. Written as DNA, the CDR3 is TGTGCCAGCAGCTTTAGGGGGTATGAGCAGTTCTTC. Based on the CDR3 plus reference TRBV5-5 and TRBJ2-1, the full variable domain is DAGVTQSPTHLIKTRGQQVTLRCSPISGHKSVSWYQQVLGQGPQFIFQYYEKEERGRGNFPDRFSARQFPNYSSELNVNALLLGDSALYLCASSFRGYEQFFGPGTRLTVL.

The chain is built from TRBV18 and TRBJ1-1, with no clear D. Per the germline V gene, CDR1 is KGHSH and CDR2 is LQKENI. The CDR3 loop spans 13 amino acids. The V end lost 3 bases, the J end lost 4 bases, and 9 bases lay between the germline ends. CDR3 region: CASSPGDGTEAFF. The CDR3 DNA is TGTGCCAGCTCACCCGGGGATGGCACTGAAGCTTTCTTT.

The gene calls are TRBV7-3 and TRBJ2-7, with 8 bases matching TRBD1. The germline V gene encodes CDR1 SGHTA and CDR2 FQGTGA. The CDR3 contains 13 residues. V lost 3 bases and J lost 3; bases outside the gene matches: 1. Here the CDR3 DNA reads TGTGCCAGCAGCTTCGACAGGGGCTACGAGCAGTACTTC. Amino acid sequence: CASSFDRGYEQYF.

The chain is built from TRBV9 and TRBJ2-2, with 10 nucleotides matching TRBD1. CDR1 and CDR2 (germline): SGDLS, YYNGEE. V dropped 2 bases and J dropped 6; count of bases not matched to a gene: 4. The CDR3 is 15 amino acids. CDR3 coding DNA: TGTGCCAGCAGCGTCAGACAGGGGGCGCCCGGGGAGCTGTTTTTT. It specifies CASSVRQGAPGELFF.

The chain recombines TRBV5-6 with TRBJ1-2; TRBD1 agrees at 9 bases. The germline CDR1 and CDR2 sequences are SGHDT and YYEEEE. Trimming removed 4 bases from V and 4 bases from J; junction bases left unmatched: 5. CDR3 length equals 14 residues. In DNA, the CDR3 is TGTGCCAGCAGCGGAGGACAGGGGCCCTATGGCTACACCTTC. This codes for CASSGGQGPYGYTF.

The chain joins TRBV2 to TRBJ1-5; the D gene is possibly TRBD1 (6 bases). This CDR3 is built from 15 residues. Germline V CDR1 and CDR2: SNHLY, FYNNEI. V was clipped by 2 bases and J by 4 bases, with 12 bases between them. CDR3 sequence: CASSEIGQWNQPQHF. CDR3 nucleotides: TGTGCCAGCAGTGAAATAGGACAGTGGAATCAGCCCCAGCATTTT.

The V and J genes are TRBV3-1 (or the pseudogene TRBV3-2) and TRBJ2-5; D is possibly TRBD2 (5 bases). With 4 bases removed from V and 4 bases from J, the gap between germline ends came to 16 bases. This CDR3 has 15 residues. Germline CDR1 is LGHDT and CDR2 is YNNKEL (reference sequence). Here the CDR3 reads CASSLRQPGGETQYF. The CDR3, as DNA: TGTGCCAGCAGCCTAAGGCAGCCAGGAGGAGAGACCCAGTACTTC.

The rearrangement joins TRBV5-1 to TRBJ2-2; TRBD1 aligns across 7 bases. The CDR3 loop spans 16 amino acids. Germline V gives CDR1 SGHRS, CDR2 YFSETQ. Germline trimming cut 4 bases from V and 7 bases from J; bases unmatched to any gene: 13. The CDR3 region is CASSLSDRVEGGELFF. In DNA, the CDR3 is TGCGCCAGCAGCCTCTCCGACAGGGTAGAGGGCGGGGAGCTGTTTTTT.

CDR3: CASSVGSEQYF. CDR3 sequence (DNA): TGTGCCAGCAGCGTGGGGAGTGAGCAGTACTTC. The V gene is TRBV6-2 or TRBV6-3, the J gene TRBJ2-7; maybe TRBD2 (5 bases). Germline V gene lookup returns CDR1 MNHEY and CDR2 SVGEGT. Trimming pared 6 bases from V and 7 bases from J, leaving 10 bases between. The CDR3 totals 11 residues.

This chain joins TRBV6-2 or TRBV6-3 and TRBJ1-1; D might be TRBD1 (6 bases). V lost 4 bases and J lost 1, with 7 bases in between. CDR1 MNHEY and CDR2 SVGEGT come from the germline V gene. This CDR3 comprises 13 residues. DNA of the CDR3: TGTGCCAGCAGTTCCAGGGGGAACACTGAAGCTTTCTTT. This gives the protein CASSSRGNTEAFF.

The genes are TRBV19 and TRBJ1-1; a weak D match, TRBD1 (5 bases). The germline V and J ends were trimmed by 3 bases and 5 bases, with 19 bases remaining between them. Germline CDR1 and CDR2: LNHDA and SQIVND (reference sequence). The CDR3 is 16 residues long. The CDR3 bases are TGTGCCAGTAGTATGCTGACCGGGACTGTGATGACTGAAGCTTTCTTT. Translation gives CASSMLTGTVMTEAFF.

The V call is TRBV9, the J call TRBJ2-7; 7 bases agree with TRBD1. This CDR3 has 15 residues. CDR1 and CDR2 (germline): SGDLS, YYNGEE. V shed 4 bases, J shed 3 bases, and the junction held 10 bases outside the gene matches. CDR3 amino acids: CASSPRIAGGYEQYF. The CDR3, as DNA: TGTGCCAGCAGCCCCCGAATAGCAGGGGGCTACGAGCAGTACTTC.

This clone was recorded once. The genes are TRBV9 and TRBJ2-3; D gene uncertain. The CDR3 totals 16 residues. V lost 3 bases, J lost 0 bases, and 14 bases lay in between. The germline V gene encodes CDR1 SGDLS and CDR2 YYNGEE. Written as DNA, the CDR3 is TGTGCCAGCAGCGGCCGCGGCGTGCCTAGCACAGATACGCAGTATTTT. Protein product: CASSGRGVPSTDTQYF.

CDR3 region: CASSPSNSGRVTYNEQFF. The CDR3 nucleotides are TGTGCCAGCAGCCCGTCCAATAGCGGGAGGGTAACCTACAATGAGCAGTTCTTC. V usage is TRBV3-1 (or the pseudogene TRBV3-2) and J usage is TRBJ2-1; 11 positions agree with TRBD2. CDR3 length: 18 residues. J gave up 2 bases and V 4 bases, and 10 bases lay outside the gene matches. The germline CDR1 and CDR2 sequences are LGHDT and YNNKEL (reference sequence).

The rearrangement uses TRBV7-2 and TRBJ1-2; no clear D. Germline V gene data show CDR1 as SGHTA and CDR2 as FQGNSA. V was shortened by 6 bases and J by 8 bases, with 16 bases between the two germline ends. CDR3 length: 13 amino acids. The CDR3: CASSTRGGEGYTF. The CDR3, as DNA: TGTGCCAGCAGTACGCGAGGTGGAGAGGGCTACACCTTC.

The J gene is TRBJ2-1, the V gene TRBV10-3, with D possibly matching TRBD2 (5 bases). CDR3 size: 15 residues. Germline V gene data show CDR1 as ENHRY and CDR2 as SYGVKD. The ends were cut back, 2 bases at V and 6 bases at J, with 14 bases in the middle. The CDR3 loop reads CAISEDGLAGNEQFF. The DNA of the CDR3 is TGTGCCATCAGTGAGGACGGCTTGGCGGGCAATGAGCAGTTCTTC.

The rearrangement uses TRBV7-2 and TRBJ2-1; 12 nucleotides line up with TRBD2. The germline CDR1 and CDR2 sequences are SGHTA and FQGNSA. The CDR3 is 18 residues long. J lost 7 bases, V lost 1 base, and 11 bases had no gene match. The CDR3 DNA reads as TGTGCCAGCAGCTTAGATCTAGCGGGAGGGCCCTCCTCAAATGAGCAGTTCTTC. This gives the protein CASSLDLAGGPSSNEQFF.

The chain links TRBV5-6 to TRBJ1-4; D gene ambiguous. V was cut by 3 bases and J by 11 bases, with 14 bases left in between. The CDR3 runs 13 residues. In germline, CDR1 is SGHDT, CDR2 YYEEEE. The CDR3 bases are TGTGCCAGCAGCTACAGAGCCTCTGGGAAACTGTTTTTT. Amino acids: CASSYRASGKLFF.

The chain links TRBV2 to TRBJ1-5; D gene ambiguous. This CDR3 spans 13 amino acids. Germline CDR1 SNHLY, CDR2 FYNNEI. Between the trimmed V and J ends, which lost 8 bases and 4 bases, there was a span of 12 bases. The CDR3 region is CASLGRGNQPQHF. The CDR3 DNA reads TGTGCCAGCCTTGGGCGAGGGAATCAGCCCCAGCATTTT.

This clone showed up just once. J is TRBJ1-1 and V is TRBV19; 8 bases are shared with TRBD1. Germline CDR1 LNHDA, CDR2 SQIVND (reference sequence). With 10 bases clipped from V and 2 bases from J, the junction kept 12 bases outside the gene matches. This CDR3 is 15 amino acids long. DNA for the CDR3: TGTGCCACCGAAGGACAGGGTGGGGTAAACACTGAAGCTTTCTTT. Its protein is CATEGQGGVNTEAFF. Full variable domain (rest looked up from reference TRBV19 and TRBJ1-1): DGGITQSPKYLFRKEGQNVTLSCEQNLNHDAMYWYRQDPGQGLRLIYYSQIVNDFQKGDIAEGYSVSREKKESFPLTVTSAQKNPTAFYLCATEGQGGVNTEAFFGQGTRLTVV.

V gene TRBV7-9 combines with J gene TRBJ2-7; 10 bases agree with TRBD2. This CDR3 is 15 amino acids long. Germline CDR1 reads SEHNR; CDR2 reads FQNEAQ (reference sequence). With 5 bases clipped from V and 0 bases from J, the junction kept 4 bases outside the gene matches. CDR3 sequence: CASSRGLASSYEQYF. The CDR3 DNA follows: TGTGCCAGCAGCCGGGGACTAGCGTCCTCCTACGAGCAGTACTTC.

The chain combines TRBV28 with TRBJ1-4; tentative D call: TRBD1 (5 bases). CDR3 length equals 14 residues. With 3 bases removed from V and 9 bases from J, the gap between germline ends came to 14 bases. From germline, CDR1 is MDHEN and CDR2 SYDVKM. The CDR3 DNA follows: TGTGCCAGCAGTTTCCCGCAGGGTCAGAAAAAACTGTTTTTT. It codes for CASSFPQGQKKLFF.

The V and J genes are TRBV3-1 (or the pseudogene TRBV3-2) and TRBJ1-2, with a tentative D call TRBD1 (5 bases). The germline V gene has CDR1 LGHDT and CDR2 YNNKEL (reference sequence). This CDR3 region has 14 residues. Trimming stripped 9 bases from V and 2 bases from J, with 16 bases between. CDR3 in amino acids: CASVGQGTNYGYTF. The CDR3 region has the DNA TGTGCCAGTGTGGGGCAGGGTACCAACTATGGCTACACCTTC.

The chain recombines TRBV15 with TRBJ2-1; 9 bases agree with TRBD1. Unmatched junction bases numbered 5, after V lost 5 bases and J lost 3 bases. Germline V gene data show CDR1 as LNHNV and CDR2 as YYDKDF (reference sequence). The CDR3 extends over 15 amino acids. The CDR3 DNA follows: TGTGCCACCAGCGTGCTGGGACAGGGCTACAATGAGCAGTTCTTC. This gives the protein CATSVLGQGYNEQFF.

V is TRBV6-1 and J is TRBJ2-7; tentatively, D is TRBD2 (6 bases). The CDR3 sequence is 15 residues long. V lost 3 bases, J lost 2 bases, and 14 bases lay in between. CDR1 is MNHNS, CDR2 SASEGT, per germline. This chain's CDR3 is CASSEGLERTYEQYF. The DNA for the CDR3 is TGTGCCAGCAGTGAGGGACTCGAGAGGACCTACGAGCAGTACTTC.